Listed below are T cell receptor beta chains from one sample, sequenced in a study of shared clonotypes between healthy human individuals. Produced via immunoSEQ multiplex PCR; TCRdb's table is partial and in-frame only. The data contain roughly 2.2 million clones, around 93% of them singletons. The material sequenced was naive CD4+ T cells from PBMCs. The origin of the receptors is a man between 18 and 29 years old in good health. Some clones in this sample may be carry-over from other donors' samples. Each CDR3 is given with its conserved first and last residue. D genes are given only for firm matches. A clone size is listed for some rows: how often the clone was seen (once, few, many), or a class if it is expanded.

J gene,clone size,D gene,V gene,CDR3 protein,CDR3 DNA
TRBJ1-1,.,TRBD1,TRBV5-1,CASSSGGTANTEAFF,TGCGCCAGCAGCTCCGGCGGGACAGCGAACACTGAAGCTTTCTTT
TRBJ2-5,.,.,TRBV4-1,CASSPPRDQETQYF,TGCGCCAGCAGCCCCCCCCGCGACCAAGAGACCCAGTACTTC
TRBJ2-1,.,.,TRBV7-6,CASSLEAAGNYNEQFF,TGTGCCAGCAGCTTAGAGGCGGCGGGGAACTACAATGAGCAGTTCTTC
TRBJ2-4,.,.,TRBV7-3,CASSPQRGNIQYF,TGTGCCAGCAGCCCCCAAAGAGGGAACATTCAGTACTTC
TRBJ2-7,.,TRBD2,TRBV5-1,CASSLAELAGVSYEQYF,TGCGCCAGCAGCTTGGCCGAATTAGCGGGAGTATCGTACGAGCAGTACTTC
TRBJ2-3,.,TRBD2,TRBV9,CASSAQPGAGGTDTQYF,TGTGCCAGCAGCGCACAGCCCGGAGCGGGAGGTACAGATACGCAGTATTTT
TRBJ2-5,.,TRBD1,TRBV11-3,CASSLSRGWSETQYF,TGTGCCAGCAGCCTGAGCAGGGGGTGGTCAGAGACCCAGTACTTC
TRBJ2-4,.,TRBD2,TRBV27,CASSLDARGGGINIQYF,TGTGCCAGCAGTTTAGACGCGCGGGGGGGCGGGATAAACATTCAGTACTTC
TRBJ1-1,.,.,TRBV28,CASSLRNTEAFF,TGTGCCAGCAGTTTGAGGAACACTGAAGCTTTCTTT
TRBJ2-3,.,TRBD1,TRBV18,CASSPQRTGETDTQYF,TGTGCCAGCTCACCACAACGGACAGGGGAAACAGATACGCAGTATTTT
TRBJ1-2,once,.,TRBV10-3,CAISESGVYGYTF,TGTGCCATCAGTGAGTCGGGGGTTTATGGCTACACCTTC
TRBJ1-2,.,.,TRBV7-9,CASSLAANYGYTF,TGTGCCAGCAGCTTGGCCGCTAACTATGGCTACACCTTC
TRBJ1-5,.,TRBD1,TRBV7-8,CASERQGNNQPQHF,TGTGCCAGCGAGAGACAGGGTAACAATCAGCCCCAGCATTTT
TRBJ2-3,once,.,TRBV11-2,CASSPGRTSTDTQYF,TGTGCCAGCAGCCCCGGCAGGACTAGCACAGATACGCAGTATTTT
TRBJ2-7,.,TRBD2,TRBV10-3,CATGAGGPNHEQYF,TGTGCCACGGGAGCGGGAGGGCCAAACCACGAGCAGTACTTC
TRBJ2-1,.,.,TRBV4-3,CASSQRSGVEQFF,TGCGCCAGCAGCCAAAGGTCGGGGGTTGAGCAGTTCTTC
TRBJ2-3,.,TRBD2,TRBV5-4,CASSSPGEGGTDTQYF,TGTGCCAGCAGCTCACCCGGGGAGGGCGGCACAGATACGCAGTATTTT
TRBJ1-1,.,.,TRBV19,CASSHLKPKNTEAFF,TGTGCCAGTAGTCACCTTAAGCCAAAGAACACTGAAGCTTTCTTT
TRBJ1-2,.,.,TRBV28,CASSPPTGPYYGYTF,TGTGCCAGCAGTCCCCCGACAGGACCCTACTATGGCTACACCTTC
TRBJ2-2,.,.,TRBV4-3,CASSQDSGPRLETGELFF,TGCGCCAGCAGCCAAGATTCAGGGCCCAGGCTTGAGACCGGGGAGCTGTTTTTT
TRBJ2-1,once,TRBD1,TRBV6-6,CASSYWDREYNEQFF,TGTGCCAGCAGTTACTGGGACAGAGAATACAATGAGCAGTTCTTC
TRBJ2-3,.,TRBD1,TRBV9,CASSGTGASDTQYF,TGTGCCAGCAGCGGGACAGGGGCCTCAGATACGCAGTATTTT
TRBJ2-7,once,TRBD1,TRBV6-1,CASSRQGSSYEQYF,TGTGCCAGCAGCCGACAGGGTTCCTCCTACGAGCAGTACTTC
TRBJ1-5,few,.,TRBV19,CATGDGLDQPQHF,TGTGCCACTGGGGACGGCTTGGATCAGCCCCAGCATTTT
TRBJ1-2,.,TRBD1,TRBV5-4,CASSRDRLGYTF,TGTGCCAGCAGCAGGGACAGGCTAGGCTACACCTTC
TRBJ2-6,once,TRBD1,TRBV5-4,CASSSPGQAPGANVLTF,TGTGCCAGCAGCTCCCCGGGACAGGCCCCTGGGGCCAACGTCCTGACTTTC
TRBJ2-1,.,.,TRBV30,CAWSAGGVSYNEQFF,TGTGCCTGGAGTGCTGGCGGAGTCTCCTACAATGAGCAGTTCTTC
TRBJ2-2,.,TRBD1,TRBV18,CASSPPAGQDRGNTGELFF,TGTGCCAGCTCACCCCCAGCCGGACAGGACAGGGGTAACACCGGGGAGCTGTTTTTT
TRBJ1-2,.,.,TRBV9,CASSAEPGYTF,TGTGCCAGCAGCGCCGAGCCGGGCTACACCTTC
TRBJ1-2,.,.,TRBV10-3,CATTTVSYGYTF,TGTGCCACTACGACGGTGAGCTATGGCTACACCTTC
TRBJ2-2,once,.,TRBV5-8,CASSLRWVQGQMRELFF,TGTGCCAGCAGCCTACGATGGGTCCAGGGACAAATGAGGGAGCTGTTTTTT
TRBJ2-2,.,TRBD1,TRBV6-4,CASRMTGFDGELFF,TGTGCCAGCAGGATGACAGGGTTTGACGGGGAGCTGTTTTTT
TRBJ1-4,.,TRBD1,TRBV6-6,CASSNRGSNEKLFF,TGTGCCAGCAGCAACAGGGGGTCTAATGAAAAACTGTTTTTT
TRBJ2-5,.,TRBD2,TRBV30,CAWSVKSGRGRETQYF,TGTGCCTGGAGTGTGAAAAGCGGGAGGGGGAGGGAGACCCAGTACTTC
TRBJ2-7,.,TRBD2,TRBV7-2,CASSSGAGLAGNYEQYF,TGTGCCAGCAGCTCCGGGGCGGGGCTAGCGGGGAATTACGAGCAGTACTTC